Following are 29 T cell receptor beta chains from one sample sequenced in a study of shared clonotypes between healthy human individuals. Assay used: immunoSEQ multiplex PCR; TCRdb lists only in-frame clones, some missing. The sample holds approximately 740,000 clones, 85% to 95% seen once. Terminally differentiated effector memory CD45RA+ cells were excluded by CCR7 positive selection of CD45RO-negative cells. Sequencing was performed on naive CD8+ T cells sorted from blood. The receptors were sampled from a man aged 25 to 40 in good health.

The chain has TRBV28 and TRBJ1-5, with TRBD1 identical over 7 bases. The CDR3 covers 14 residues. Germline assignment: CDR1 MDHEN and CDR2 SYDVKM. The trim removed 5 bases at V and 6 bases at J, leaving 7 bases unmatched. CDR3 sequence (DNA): TGTGCCAGCAGTCCAATGACAGGGCCTCAGCCCCAGCATTTT. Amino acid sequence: CASSPMTGPQPQHF.

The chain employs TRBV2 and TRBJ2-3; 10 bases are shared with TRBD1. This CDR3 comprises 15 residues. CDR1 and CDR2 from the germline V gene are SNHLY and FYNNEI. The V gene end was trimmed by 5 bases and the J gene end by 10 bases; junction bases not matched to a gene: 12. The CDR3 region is CASSSDGTGESAQYF. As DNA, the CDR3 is TGTGCCAGCAGTTCCGACGGGACAGGGGAAAGTGCGCAGTATTTT.

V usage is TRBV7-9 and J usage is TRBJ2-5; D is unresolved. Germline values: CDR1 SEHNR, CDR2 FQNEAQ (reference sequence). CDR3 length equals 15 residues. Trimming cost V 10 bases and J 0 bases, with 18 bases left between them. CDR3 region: CATNQERRDQETQYF. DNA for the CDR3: TGTGCCACTAACCAAGAACGCCGGGACCAAGAGACCCAGTACTTC.

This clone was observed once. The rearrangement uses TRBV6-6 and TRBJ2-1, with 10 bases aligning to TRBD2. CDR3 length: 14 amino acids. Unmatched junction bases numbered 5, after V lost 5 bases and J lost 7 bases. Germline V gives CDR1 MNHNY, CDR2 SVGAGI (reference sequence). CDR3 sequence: CASSAGTSVNEQFF. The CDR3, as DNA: TGTGCCAGCAGTGCCGGGACTAGCGTGAATGAGCAGTTCTTC.

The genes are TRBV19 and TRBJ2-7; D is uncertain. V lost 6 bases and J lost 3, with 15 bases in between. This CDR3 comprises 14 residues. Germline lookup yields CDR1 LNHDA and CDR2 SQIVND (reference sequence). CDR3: CASSAFSASYEQYF. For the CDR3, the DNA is TGTGCCAGTAGCGCTTTCTCCGCGAGCTACGAGCAGTACTTC.

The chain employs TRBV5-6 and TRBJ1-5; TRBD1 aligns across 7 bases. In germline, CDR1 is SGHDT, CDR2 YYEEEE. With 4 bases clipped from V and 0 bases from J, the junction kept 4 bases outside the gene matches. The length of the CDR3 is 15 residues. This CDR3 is CASSTGTASNQPQHF. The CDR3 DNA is TGTGCCAGCAGCACGGGGACAGCTAGCAATCAGCCCCAGCATTTT.

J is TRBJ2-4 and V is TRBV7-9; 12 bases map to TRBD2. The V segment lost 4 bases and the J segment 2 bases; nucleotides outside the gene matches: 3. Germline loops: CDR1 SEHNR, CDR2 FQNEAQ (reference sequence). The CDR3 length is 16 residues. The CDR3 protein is CASSYGLAGSKNIQYF. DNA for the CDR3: TGTGCCAGCAGCTACGGACTAGCGGGGTCCAAAAACATTCAGTACTTC.

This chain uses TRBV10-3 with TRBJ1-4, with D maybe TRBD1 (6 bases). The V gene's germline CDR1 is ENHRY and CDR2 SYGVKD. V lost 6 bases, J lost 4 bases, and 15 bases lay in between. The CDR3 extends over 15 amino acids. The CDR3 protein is CAIRGGRGGNEKLFF. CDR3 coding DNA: TGTGCCATCAGAGGGGGGCGCGGAGGTAATGAAAAACTGTTTTTT.

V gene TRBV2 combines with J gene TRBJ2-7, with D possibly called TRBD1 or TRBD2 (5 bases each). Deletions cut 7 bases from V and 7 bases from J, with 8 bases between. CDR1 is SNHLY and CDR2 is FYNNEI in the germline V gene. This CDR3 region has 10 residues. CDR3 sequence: CASMWGEQYF. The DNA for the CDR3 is TGTGCCAGCATGTGGGGGGAGCAGTACTTC.

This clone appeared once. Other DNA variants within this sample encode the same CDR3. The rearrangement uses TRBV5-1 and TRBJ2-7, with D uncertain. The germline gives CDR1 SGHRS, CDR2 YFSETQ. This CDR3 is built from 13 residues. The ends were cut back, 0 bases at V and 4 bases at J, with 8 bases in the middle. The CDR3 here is CASSLALGYEQYF. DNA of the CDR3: TGCGCCAGCAGCTTGGCCCTGGGGTACGAGCAGTACTTC.

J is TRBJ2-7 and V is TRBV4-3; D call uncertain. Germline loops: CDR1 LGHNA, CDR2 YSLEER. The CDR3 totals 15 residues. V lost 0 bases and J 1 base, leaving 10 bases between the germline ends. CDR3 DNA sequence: TGCGCCAGCAGCCAAGATTGGGCCGGGTCCTACGAGCAGTACTTC. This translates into CASSQDWAGSYEQYF.

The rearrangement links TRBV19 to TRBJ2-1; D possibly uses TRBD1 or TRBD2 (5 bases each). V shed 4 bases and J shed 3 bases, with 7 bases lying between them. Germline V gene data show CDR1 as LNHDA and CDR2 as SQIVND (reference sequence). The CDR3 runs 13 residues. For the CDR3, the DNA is TGTGCCAGTAGTACGAGGGGCTACAATGAGCAGTTCTTC. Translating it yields CASSTRGYNEQFF.

CDR3 residues: CASSPVTDSSSGNTIYF. The CDR3 DNA sequence: TGTGCCAGCAGCCCGGTCACGGACAGCTCATCTGGAAACACCATATATTTT. This sequence joins TRBV13 and TRBJ1-3, with a possible D match to TRBD1 (6 bases). CDR1 is PRHDT, CDR2 FYEKMQ, per germline (reference sequence). This CDR3 comprises 17 residues. V was clipped by 5 bases and J by 1 base, with 18 bases between them.

The CDR3 region is CASSVVEVAGAPDEQFF. Written as DNA, the CDR3 is TGTGCCAGCAGCGTAGTGGAGGTAGCGGGAGCCCCGGATGAGCAGTTCTTC. The rearrangement uses TRBV9 and TRBJ2-1, with 9 positions matching TRBD2. CDR1 is SGDLS and CDR2 is YYNGEE in the germline V gene. CDR3 size: 17 residues. The junction had 12 bases not matched to a gene; V was cut back by 0 bases and J by 8 bases.

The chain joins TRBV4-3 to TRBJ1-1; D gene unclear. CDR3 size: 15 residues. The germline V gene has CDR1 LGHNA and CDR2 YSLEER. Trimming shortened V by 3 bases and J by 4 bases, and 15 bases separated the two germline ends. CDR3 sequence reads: CASSHTGLLGTEAFF. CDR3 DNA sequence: TGCGCCAGCAGCCACACGGGGTTATTGGGCACTGAAGCTTTCTTT.

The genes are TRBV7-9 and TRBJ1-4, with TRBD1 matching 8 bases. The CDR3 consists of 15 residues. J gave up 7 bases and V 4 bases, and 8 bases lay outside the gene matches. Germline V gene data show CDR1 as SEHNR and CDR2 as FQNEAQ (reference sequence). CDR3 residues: CASSSTGDLGEKLFF. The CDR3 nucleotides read TGTGCCAGCAGCTCGACAGGGGATTTAGGTGAAAAACTGTTTTTT. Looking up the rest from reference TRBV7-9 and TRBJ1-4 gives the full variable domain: DTGVSQNPRHKITKRGQNVTFRCDPISEHNRLYWYRQTLGQGPEFLTYFQNEAQLEKSRLLSDRFSAERPKGSFSTLEIQRTEQGDSAMYLCASSSTGDLGEKLFFGSGTQLSVL.

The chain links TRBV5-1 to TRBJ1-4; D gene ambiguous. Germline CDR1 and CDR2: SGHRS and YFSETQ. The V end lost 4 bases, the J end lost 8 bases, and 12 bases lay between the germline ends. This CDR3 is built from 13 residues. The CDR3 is CASSVWGGEKLFF. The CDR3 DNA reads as TGCGCCAGCAGCGTTTGGGGTGGAGAAAAACTGTTTTTT.

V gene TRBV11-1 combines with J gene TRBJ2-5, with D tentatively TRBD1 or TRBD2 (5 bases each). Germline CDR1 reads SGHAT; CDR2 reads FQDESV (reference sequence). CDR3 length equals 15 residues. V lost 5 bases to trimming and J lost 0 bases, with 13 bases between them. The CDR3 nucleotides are TGTGCCAGCAGCCCGCTCCGGGGCGACCAAGAGACCCAGTACTTC. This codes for CASSPLRGDQETQYF. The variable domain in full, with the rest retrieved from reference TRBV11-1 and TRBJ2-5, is EAEVAQSPRYKITEKSQAVAFWCDPISGHATLYWYRQILGQGPELLVQFQDESVVDDSQLPKDRFSAERLKGVDSTLKIQPAELGDSAMYLCASSPLRGDQETQYFGPGTRLLVL.

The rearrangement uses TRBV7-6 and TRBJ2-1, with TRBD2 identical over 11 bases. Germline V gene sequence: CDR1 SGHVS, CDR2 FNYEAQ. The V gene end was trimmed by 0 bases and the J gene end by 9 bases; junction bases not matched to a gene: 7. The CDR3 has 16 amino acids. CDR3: CASSLATSGTFSEQFF. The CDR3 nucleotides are TGTGCCAGCAGCTTAGCGACTAGCGGGACGTTTAGTGAGCAGTTCTTC. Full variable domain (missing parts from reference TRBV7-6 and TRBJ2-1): GAGVSQSPRYKVTKRGQDVALRCDPISGHVSLYWYRQALGQGPEFLTYFNYEAQQDKSGLPNDRFSAERPEGSISTLTIQRTEQRDSAMYRCASSLATSGTFSEQFFGPGTRLTVL.

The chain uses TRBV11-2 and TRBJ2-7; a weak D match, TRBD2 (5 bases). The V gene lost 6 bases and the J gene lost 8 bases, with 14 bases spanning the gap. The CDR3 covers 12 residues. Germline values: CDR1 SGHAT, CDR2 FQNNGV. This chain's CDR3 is CASRLFGLQQYF. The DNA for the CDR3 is TGTGCCAGCAGGCTATTCGGACTTCAGCAGTACTTC.

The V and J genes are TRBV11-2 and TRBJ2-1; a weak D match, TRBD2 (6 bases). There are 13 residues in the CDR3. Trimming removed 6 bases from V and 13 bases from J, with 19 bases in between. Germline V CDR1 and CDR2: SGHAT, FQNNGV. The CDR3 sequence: CASSRSGGGPQFF. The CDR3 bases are TGTGCCAGCAGTCGAAGCGGCGGAGGGCCCCAGTTCTTC.

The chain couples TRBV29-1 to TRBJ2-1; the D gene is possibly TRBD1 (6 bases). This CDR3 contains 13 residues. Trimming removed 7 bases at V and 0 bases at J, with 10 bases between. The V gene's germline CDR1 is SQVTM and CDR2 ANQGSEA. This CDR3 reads CSGRQASYNEQFF. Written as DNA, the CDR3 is TGCAGCGGACGACAGGCCTCCTACAATGAGCAGTTCTTC.

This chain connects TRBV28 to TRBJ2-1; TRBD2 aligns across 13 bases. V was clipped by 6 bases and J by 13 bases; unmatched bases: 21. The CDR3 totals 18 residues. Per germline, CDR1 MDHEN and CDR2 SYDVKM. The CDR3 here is CASSNPGTSGIRGVVQFF. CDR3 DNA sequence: TGTGCCAGCAGCAATCCCGGGACTAGCGGGATCCGGGGTGTGGTTCAGTTCTTC.

The CDR3, as DNA: TGCGCCAGCAGCCAAGTGAACATGGGACTAGTTAATGAGCAGTTCTTC. Protein sequence: CASSQVNMGLVNEQFF. The chain links TRBV4-1 to TRBJ2-1; 8 bases fit TRBD2. The ends lost 1 base at V and 7 bases at J; junction bases unmatched: 9. The CDR3 runs to 16 residues. Per the germline V gene, CDR1 is MGHRA and CDR2 is YSYEKL.

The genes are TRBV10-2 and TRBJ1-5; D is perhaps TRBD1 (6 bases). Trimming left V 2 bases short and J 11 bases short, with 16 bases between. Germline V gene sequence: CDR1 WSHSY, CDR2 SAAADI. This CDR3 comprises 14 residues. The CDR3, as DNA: TGCGCCAGCAGTGAGACTTCCCTAGACAGGTCCCAGCATTTT. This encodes CASSETSLDRSQHF.

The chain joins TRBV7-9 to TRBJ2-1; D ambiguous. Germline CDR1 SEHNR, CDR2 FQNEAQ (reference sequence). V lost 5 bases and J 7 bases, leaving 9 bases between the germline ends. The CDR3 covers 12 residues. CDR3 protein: CASSTTENEQFF. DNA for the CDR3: TGTGCCAGCAGCACGACTGAGAATGAGCAGTTCTTC.

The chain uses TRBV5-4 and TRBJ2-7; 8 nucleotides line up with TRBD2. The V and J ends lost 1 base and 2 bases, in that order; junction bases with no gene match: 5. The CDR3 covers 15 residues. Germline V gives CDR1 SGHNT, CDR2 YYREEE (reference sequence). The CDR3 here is CASSLNSGATYEQYF. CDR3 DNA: TGTGCCAGCAGCTTGAATAGCGGGGCTACCTACGAGCAGTACTTC.

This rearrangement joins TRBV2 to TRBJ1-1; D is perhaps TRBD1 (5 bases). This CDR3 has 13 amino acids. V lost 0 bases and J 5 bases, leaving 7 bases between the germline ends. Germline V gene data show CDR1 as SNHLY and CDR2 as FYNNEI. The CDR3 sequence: CASSEAGGTEAFF. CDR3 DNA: TGTGCCAGCAGTGAAGCGGGGGGAACTGAAGCTTTCTTT.

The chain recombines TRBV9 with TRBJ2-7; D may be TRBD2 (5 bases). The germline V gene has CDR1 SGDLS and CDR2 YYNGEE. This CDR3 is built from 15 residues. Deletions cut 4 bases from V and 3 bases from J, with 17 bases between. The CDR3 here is CASSPSIATIYEQYF. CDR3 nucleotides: TGTGCCAGCAGCCCAAGCATAGCGACCATCTACGAGCAGTACTTC.